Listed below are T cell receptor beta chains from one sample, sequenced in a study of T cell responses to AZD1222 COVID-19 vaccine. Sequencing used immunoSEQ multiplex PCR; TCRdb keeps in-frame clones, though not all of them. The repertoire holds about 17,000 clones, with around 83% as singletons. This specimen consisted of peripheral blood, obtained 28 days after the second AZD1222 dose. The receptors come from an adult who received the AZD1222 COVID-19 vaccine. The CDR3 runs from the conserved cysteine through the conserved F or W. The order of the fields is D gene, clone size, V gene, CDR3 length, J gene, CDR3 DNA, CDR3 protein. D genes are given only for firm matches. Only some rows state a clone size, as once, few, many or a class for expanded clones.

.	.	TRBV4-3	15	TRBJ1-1	TGCGCCAGCAGCCAAGATCGGGGGAGAGACACTGAAGCTTTCTTT	CASSQDRGRDTEAFF
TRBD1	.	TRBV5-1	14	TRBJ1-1	TGCGCCAGCACCACGGGACAGGGGAGCACTGAAGCTTTCTTT	CASTTGQGSTEAFF
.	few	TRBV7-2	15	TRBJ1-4	TGTGCCAGCAGCTCCCCGGGAACCCTTAATGAAAAACTGTTTTTT	CASSSPGTLNEKLFF
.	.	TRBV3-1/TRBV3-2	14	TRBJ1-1	TGTGCCAGCAGCCAAGAAGGCGGGGGCCGTGAAGCTTTCTTT	CASSQEGGGREAFF
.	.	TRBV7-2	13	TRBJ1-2	TGTGCCAGCAGCCCTTGGGCTCTTGATGGCTACACCTTC	CASSPWALDGYTF
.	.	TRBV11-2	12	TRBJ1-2	TGTGCCAGCAGCTTGGCAGGGAATGGCTACACCTTC	CASSLAGNGYTF
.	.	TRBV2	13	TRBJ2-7	TGTGCCAGCTCGTTGCGGCTCTCCTACGAGCAGTACTTC	CASSLRLSYEQYF
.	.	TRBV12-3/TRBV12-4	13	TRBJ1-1	TGTGCCAGCAACACGGATATGAACACTGAAGCTTTCTTT	CASNTDMNTEAFF
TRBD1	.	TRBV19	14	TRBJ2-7	TGTGCCAGTAGTTCCGGGACAGGGTACTACGAGCAGTACTTC	CASSSGTGYYEQYF
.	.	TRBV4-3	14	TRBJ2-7	TGCGCCAGCAGCCAAGAGGCGGCAGCCGTCGAGCAGTACTTC	CASSQEAAAVEQYF
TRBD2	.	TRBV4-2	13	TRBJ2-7	TGTGCCAGCAGTTCAGCGGGGGGGCTCGAGCAGTACTTC	CASSSAGGLEQYF
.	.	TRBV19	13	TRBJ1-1	TGTGCCAGTAATTGGGAAGGGAACACTGAAGCTTTCTTT	CASNWEGNTEAFF
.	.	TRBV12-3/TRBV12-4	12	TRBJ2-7	TGTGCCAGCCAGGGGATAACCTACGAGCAGTACTTC	CASQGITYEQYF
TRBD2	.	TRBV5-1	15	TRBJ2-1	TGCGCCAGCAGCCCACGATCTAGCGGGGGAGATGAGCAGTTCTTC	CASSPRSSGGDEQFF
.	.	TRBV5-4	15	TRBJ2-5	TGTGCCAGCAGCTTGAGAACGGGGGCCCAAGAGACCCAGTACTTC	CASSLRTGAQETQYF
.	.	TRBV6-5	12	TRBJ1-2	TGTGCCAGCAGCCCCGGGGGATATGGCTACACCTTC	CASSPGGYGYTF
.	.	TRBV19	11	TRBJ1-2	TGTGCCACTGGGAAGAACTATGGCTACACCTTC	CATGKNYGYTF
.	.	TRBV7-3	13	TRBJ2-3	TGTGCCAGCAGCTCCTCTGACGGGGATACGCAGTATTTT	CASSSSDGDTQYF
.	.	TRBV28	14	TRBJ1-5	TGTGCCAGCAGTTTTGGGGCGCCCTCCTTGTCGGGGCATTTT	CASSFGAPSLSGHF
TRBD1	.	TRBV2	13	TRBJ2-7	TGTGCCGTATCCGGGACAGTAGCCTACGAGCAGTACTTC	CAVSGTVAYEQYF
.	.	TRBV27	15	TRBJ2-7	TGTGCCAGCAGTTTAAACCGGGCCCGGGGAAACGAGCAGTACTTC	CASSLNRARGNEQYF
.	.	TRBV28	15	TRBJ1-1	TGTGCCAGCAGTTTAACTGTAACCATGAACACTGAAGCTTTCTTT	CASSLTVTMNTEAFF
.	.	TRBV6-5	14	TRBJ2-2	TGTGCCAGCAGTCCGGGACACTTCACCGGGGAGCTGTTTTTT	CASSPGHFTGELFF
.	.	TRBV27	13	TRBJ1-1	TGTGCCAGCAGTTTAGGAGAGGGGACTGAAGCTTTCTTT	CASSLGEGTEAFF
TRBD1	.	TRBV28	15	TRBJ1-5	TGTGCCAGCACCACCCGGGGACAGGGGGATCAGCCCCAGCATTTT	CASTTRGQGDQPQHF
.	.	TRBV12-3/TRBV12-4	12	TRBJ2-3	TGTGCCAGCACCACAACAGTAAATACGCAGTATTTT	CASTTTVNTQYF
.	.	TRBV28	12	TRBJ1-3	TGTGCCAGCAGTTTTGAGGGCTACACCATATATTTT	CASSFEGYTIYF
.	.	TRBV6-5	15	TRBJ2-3	TGTGCCAGCAGTAGTCAGGGGATTAGCACAGATACGCAGTATTTT	CASSSQGISTDTQYF
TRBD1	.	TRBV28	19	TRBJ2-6	TGTGCCAGCAGTTTATTCCAGGGATGGGTAGGGGACAGGGGAGACGTCCTGACTTTC	CASSLFQGWVGDRGDVLTF
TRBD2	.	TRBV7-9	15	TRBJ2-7	TGTGCCAGCAGCACTGAGTGGGGAGGGACCTACGAGCAGTACTTC	CASSTEWGGTYEQYF
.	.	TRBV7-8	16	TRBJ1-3	TGTGCCAGCAGCTTAGCACTGGGGCACTCTGGAAACACCATATATTTT	CASSLALGHSGNTIYF
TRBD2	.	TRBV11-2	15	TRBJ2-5	TGTGCCAGCAGAAACCTAGCGGGGGCCTGGGAGACCCAGTACTTC	CASRNLAGAWETQYF
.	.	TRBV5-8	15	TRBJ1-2	TGTGCCAGCAGCTTGGAACAGAGAGAGTTCGATGGCTACACCTTC	CASSLEQREFDGYTF